Listed below are T cell receptor beta chains from one sample, sequenced in a study of blood T cell repertoires in COVID-19. The method was immunoSEQ multiplex PCR; TCRdb's version includes in-frame clones alone and lacks a portion of them. The sample shows around 360,000 clones, about 89% of them seen only once. The sequenced sample consisted of peripheral blood. Source of these receptors: a woman aged 30 to 39 with COVID-19, enrolled during active disease. Both conserved end residues are part of each CDR3. The D gene is left open where the match is weak. Expanded clones get a size class; other rows say once, few or many, or leave the size out.

>TRBJ2-3|16|-|TRBV19|TRBD2
TGTGCCAGTAGTAGACGTCCCGGGACTAGCGCAGATACGCAGTATTTT
CASSRRPGTSADTQYF
>TRBJ2-5|16|-|TRBV19|TRBD2
TGTGCCAGTAGTGGCCTAGCGGGGCGATCGCAAGAGACCCAGTACTTC
CASSGLAGRSQETQYF
>TRBJ2-1|16|-|TRBV30|TRBD1
TGTGCCTGGTCACTCGACCCGGGACAGGGGGCGGATGAGCAGTTCTTC
CAWSLDPGQGADEQFF
>TRBJ2-2|16|-|TRBV14|TRBD2
TGTGCCAGCAGCCAAGACCCCCCCGGGGGGACCGGGGAGCTGTTTTTT
CASSQDPPGGTGELFF
>TRBJ1-5|13|-|TRBV29-1|TRBD1
TGCAGCGTTGCGAGGGGGCGGAATCAGCCCCAGCATTTT
CSVARGRNQPQHF
>TRBJ2-7|13|-|TRBV27|TRBD2
TGTGCCAGCATTCCCAGCGGGAGTCGCGAGCAGTACTTC
CASIPSGSREQYF
>TRBJ2-3|13|-|TRBV20-1|TRBD2
TGCAGTGCTAGTTTAGCGGGAGGAAATACGCAGTATTTT
CSASLAGGNTQYF
>TRBJ1-2|15|-|TRBV18|-
TGTGCCAGCTCACCGGACGCGTCGGGAACTGATGGCTACACCTTC
CASSPDASGTDGYTF
>TRBJ1-4|16|-|TRBV28|-
TGTGCCAGCAGTTTGCACGGACTGAAACTCGGTGAAAAACTGTTTTTT
CASSLHGLKLGEKLFF
>TRBJ2-1|23|-|TRBV29-1|-
TGCAGCCTGCGAGGTTGGTCGGAGGTTAGGGTGGAAACTCTTCGGAGCTCCTACAATGAGCAGTTCTTC
CSLRGWSEVRVETLRSSYNEQFF
>TRBJ1-5|15|-|TRBV19|TRBD1
TGTGCCAGTAGAGAGGGGACAGGGTTACGTGTGCCCCAGCATTTT
CASREGTGLRVPQHF
>TRBJ2-7|13|-|TRBV14|TRBD2
TGTGCCAGCTCTATGGGGAGGGCCTACGAGCAGTACTTC
CASSMGRAYEQYF
>TRBJ2-2|14|-|TRBV6-5|TRBD1
TGTGCCAGCAGGGGACAGGGGGACACCGGGGAGCTGTTTTTT
CASRGQGDTGELFF
>TRBJ1-6|13|-|TRBV5-6|-
TGTGCCAGCAGGAAGGTGGGGGGTTCACCCCTCCACTTT
CASRKVGGSPLHF
>TRBJ2-1|15|once|TRBV5-1|-
TGCGCCAGCATGCCTGACAGGGCGGGGTACAATGAGCAGTTCTTC
CASMPDRAGYNEQFF
>TRBJ2-3|14|-|TRBV6-2/TRBV6-3|-
TGTGCCAGCAGTTTGGTGAGCCTCTCAGATACGCAGTATTTT
CASSLVSLSDTQYF
>TRBJ2-7|13|once|TRBV29-1|TRBD2
TGCAGCGTTGGTAGCGGGACCTCCTACGAGCAGTACTTC
CSVGSGTSYEQYF
>TRBJ2-2|20|-|TRBV14|TRBD2
TGTGCCAGCAGCCAAGCCCCCGGGACTAGCGGGAGGTTTTGGACCGGGGAGCTGTTTTTT
CASSQAPGTSGRFWTGELFF
>TRBJ2-2|16|-|TRBV4-1|TRBD1
TGCGCCAGCAGCCCCTTAGGGGACAGGGACACCGGGGAGCTGTTTTTT
CASSPLGDRDTGELFF
>TRBJ2-7|14|-|TRBV18|-
TGTGCCAGCTCGTTGGAGTTGGAGTCCTACGAGCAGTACTTC
CASSLELESYEQYF
>TRBJ2-3|13|once|TRBV12-3/TRBV12-4|-
TGTGCCAGCAGTTTAGCGCGGACAGATACGCAGTATTTT
CASSLARTDTQYF
>TRBJ1-2|13|many|TRBV7-2|-
TGTGCCAGCAGCTCAGGAGCGGGGAATGGCTACACCTTC
CASSSGAGNGYTF
>TRBJ2-7|14|-|TRBV28|-
TGTGCCAGCAGCTTATACTCCGTCTCCTACGAGCAGTACTTC
CASSLYSVSYEQYF
>TRBJ1-6|15|-|TRBV7-9|-
TGTGCCAGCAGCGAAAACAGGGTTGGCAATTCACCCCTCCACTTT
CASSENRVGNSPLHF
>TRBJ2-7|15|-|TRBV6-5|TRBD2
TGTGCCAGCACCCCTCTAGCGGGAGGGCGGTACGAGCAGTACTTC
CASTPLAGGRYEQYF
>TRBJ2-5|14|once|TRBV4-1|-
TGCGCCAGCAGCCAAGAAGGAGGGGCAGAGACCCAGTACTTC
CASSQEGGAETQYF